The 23 T cell receptor beta chains below come from one sample, sequenced in a study of Ad26.COV2.S vaccination and SARS-CoV-2 variants. Described treatment: around 19 received Ad26.COV2.S at low or high dose, single or two shots; 5 received placebo; per-sample allocation not given. Material that was analyzed had been drawn on day 63 after the first vaccine or placebo injection. Sequencing used immunoSEQ multiplex PCR; TCRdb keeps in-frame clones, though not all of them. The data show fewer than 500,000 clones, roughly 89% seen once. The specimen comprised peripheral blood, sampled in a trial of Ad26.COV2.S vaccine versus placebo. The receptors were gathered from a person between 18 and 59 years old who received the Ad26.COV2.S COVID-19 vaccine or a placebo.

The V and J genes are TRBV7-2 and TRBJ2-7; D is tentatively TRBD1 or TRBD2 (6 bases each). CDR3 size: 14 residues. Trimming left V 5 bases short and J 0 bases short, with 11 bases between. Germline V lookup: CDR1 SGHTA, CDR2 FQGNSA. CDR3 protein: CASSAGGFSYEQYF. In DNA form, the CDR3 reads TGTGCCAGCAGCGCCGGGGGCTTCTCCTACGAGCAGTACTTC.

The chain employs TRBV20-1 and TRBJ2-7; D ambiguous. This CDR3 is built from 13 residues. Trimming removed 3 bases at V and 6 bases at J, with 15 bases between. Germline CDR1 and CDR2: DFQATT and SNEGSKA (reference sequence). CDR3 bases: TGCAGTGCTAGTCGGCAGGCGGAGACCGAGCAGTACTTC. This translates into CSASRQAETEQYF.

The chain is built from TRBV5-1 and TRBJ2-1, with D perhaps TRBD1 (6 bases). This CDR3 region has 14 residues. Looked up from germline, CDR1 is SGHRS and CDR2 is YFSETQ. V lost 4 bases and J 6 bases, leaving 14 bases between the germline ends. CDR3 coding DNA: TGCGCCAGCAGCGCCTTATACAGGGCCAATGAGCAGTTCTTC. As protein: CASSALYRANEQFF.

J is TRBJ2-1 and V is TRBV28, with D possibly TRBD1 on 5 matching bases. Germline V CDR1 and CDR2: MDHEN, SYDVKM. V dropped 3 bases and J dropped 6 bases, with 9 bases sitting between them. This CDR3 region has 13 residues. As DNA, the CDR3 is TGTGCCAGCAGTTTCCCAGGGATCAATGAGCAGTTCTTC. This codes for CASSFPGINEQFF.

This chain uses TRBV29-1 with TRBJ2-3; no clear D. This CDR3 has 14 residues. Germline V gene data show CDR1 as SQVTM and CDR2 as ANQGSEA. The ends were cut back, 3 bases at V and 2 bases at J, with 12 bases in the middle. CDR3 region: CSVDGWQDTDTQYF. The CDR3 DNA is TGCAGCGTTGACGGGTGGCAGGACACAGATACGCAGTATTTT.

This sequence joins TRBV7-9 and TRBJ1-2, with unresolved D. The CDR3 is 16 residues long. The germline gives CDR1 SEHNR, CDR2 FQNEAQ (reference sequence). The V gene lost 5 bases and the J gene lost 4 bases, with 20 bases spanning the gap. The CDR3 DNA sequence: TGTGCCAGCAGCCGACCTGCGGGAACGGAGAGCTATGGCTACACCTTC. Translating gives CASSRPAGTESYGYTF.

The rearrangement joins TRBV5-1 to TRBJ2-2, with no clear D. This CDR3 has 14 residues. Germline CDR1 is SGHRS and CDR2 is YFSETQ. The germline V and J ends were trimmed by 4 bases and 5 bases, with 12 bases remaining between them. DNA for the CDR3: TGCGCCAGCAGCCTGACGGTGGGTACCGGGGAGCTGTTTTTT. Translated, it gives CASSLTVGTGELFF.

CDR3 loop: CASSDRSIRETQYF. In nucleotides, the CDR3 is TGTGCCAGCAGTGACAGGTCGATCAGGGAGACCCAGTACTTC. This chain joins TRBV2 and TRBJ2-5; no clear D. The CDR3 extends over 14 amino acids. The germline V gene has CDR1 SNHLY and CDR2 FYNNEI. The germline V and J ends were trimmed by 3 bases and 5 bases, with 13 bases remaining between them.

The V and J genes are TRBV12-3 or TRBV12-4 and TRBJ1-2; D gene unclear. The CDR3 sequence is 13 residues long. V shed 1 base and J shed 4 bases, with 7 bases lying between them. CDR3 amino acids: CASSLGRIYGYTF. In DNA form, the CDR3 reads TGTGCCAGCAGTTTAGGACGGATCTATGGCTACACCTTC.

The J gene is TRBJ2-5, the V gene TRBV7-2; unclear D gene. CDR3 length: 12 residues. CDR1 SGHTA and CDR2 FQGNSA come from the germline V gene. V shed 1 base and J shed 7 bases, with 7 bases lying between them. As DNA, the CDR3 is TGTGCCAGCAGCTTAGACGATGGGACCCAGTACTTC. Translated: CASSLDDGTQYF.

This clone appeared once. The chain links TRBV5-7 to TRBJ1-2; the match to TRBD1 covers 11 bases. TRBV5-7 carries the ORF label, with uncertain function. The CDR3 has 16 residues. V lost 3 bases and J lost 2; bases outside the gene matches: 6. The CDR3 nucleotides read TGTGCCAGCAGCTCAATGGGACAGGGGGTCAACTATGGCTACACCTTC. Protein product: CASSSMGQGVNYGYTF.

The chain links TRBV4-2 to TRBJ2-7; the D gene is possibly TRBD2 (6 bases). This CDR3 spans 14 amino acids. The V gene's germline CDR1 is LGHNA and CDR2 YNFKEQ. Trimming shortened V by 1 base and J by 5 bases, and 12 bases separated the two germline ends. This CDR3 is CASSQGLGVHEQYV. For the CDR3, the DNA is TGTGCCAGCAGCCAAGGACTAGGGGTGCACGAGCAGTACGTC.

The V gene is TRBV5-1, the J gene TRBJ2-6; 8 positions agree with TRBD1. The CDR3 is 16 residues long. Germline V lookup: CDR1 SGHRS, CDR2 YFSETQ. V lost 9 bases and J lost 1; bases outside the gene matches: 9. The CDR3 loop is CATSDRVQSGANVLTF. In DNA, the CDR3 is TGCGCCACCTCGGACAGGGTCCAATCTGGGGCCAACGTCCTGACTTTC.

This chain uses TRBV6-6 with TRBJ1-6; 7 bases align to TRBD1. In germline, CDR1 is MNHNY, CDR2 SVGAGI (reference sequence). V shed 4 bases and J 10 bases; nucleotides not matched to a gene: 4. The CDR3 sequence is 13 residues long. The CDR3 sequence is CASSLTGNSPLHF. CDR3 nucleotides: TGTGCCAGCAGTTTGACAGGGAACTCACCCCTCCACTTT.

The chain recombines TRBV6-5 with TRBJ1-1; a possible D gene is TRBD1 (5 bases). Germline lookup yields CDR1 MNHEY and CDR2 SVGAGI. CDR3 length: 12 residues. The V end lost 6 bases, the J end lost 11 bases, and 16 bases lay between the germline ends. The CDR3 sequence: CASSQDPGEAFF. Here the CDR3 DNA reads TGTGCCAGCAGCCAGGACCCGGGGGAGGCTTTCTTT.

V and J are TRBV4-2 and TRBJ2-3, with 10 nucleotides matching TRBD1. This CDR3 contains 15 residues. The trim removed 4 bases at V and 3 bases at J, leaving 4 bases unmatched. CDR1 LGHNA and CDR2 YNFKEQ come from the germline V gene. The CDR3 nucleotides read TGTGCCAGCAGCCGGGACAGGGGCGCTACAGATACGCAGTATTTT. It is translated as CASSRDRGATDTQYF.

The CDR3 reads CASSLGPGGEKLFF. CDR3 in DNA: TGTGCCAGCAGCTTGGGTCCGGGGGGTGAAAAACTGTTTTTT. V is TRBV5-6 and J is TRBJ1-4; D perhaps matches TRBD1 (5 bases). Trimming took off 0 bases at V and 7 bases at J, with 10 bases between the two ends. CDR3 size: 14 residues. Germline V gene lookup returns CDR1 SGHDT and CDR2 YYEEEE. The full variable domain, in which reference TRBV5-6 and TRBJ1-4 provide the parts outside the CDR3, is DAGVTQSPTHLIKTRGQQVTLRCSPKSGHDTVSWYQQALGQGPQFIFQYYEEEERQRGNFPDRFSGHQFPNYSSELNVNALLLGDSALYLCASSLGPGGEKLFFGSGTQLSVL.

V and J are TRBV7-2 and TRBJ1-6; no firm D call. Germline CDR1 reads SGHTA; CDR2 reads FQGNSA. This CDR3 is built from 14 residues. V lost 2 bases to trimming and J lost 8 bases, with 10 bases between them. CDR3 sequence: CASSLLVAYSPLHF. The CDR3, as DNA: TGTGCCAGCAGCTTACTTGTGGCTTATTCACCCCTCCACTTT.

The rearrangement uses TRBV6-5 and TRBJ1-6; no firm D call. The CDR3 sequence is 12 residues long. Germline CDR1 reads MNHEY; CDR2 reads SVGAGI. V lost 6 bases to trimming and J lost 11 bases, with 11 bases between them. In nucleotides, the CDR3 is TGTGCCAGCAGGACCAGCGGGCCACCCCTCCACTTT. Translating it yields CASRTSGPPLHF.

This clone was counted only a few times. The rearrangement joins TRBV3-1 (or the pseudogene TRBV3-2) to TRBJ1-6; the D is unclear. The CDR3 totals 14 residues. Deletions cut 8 bases from V and 2 bases from J, with 10 bases between. In germline, CDR1 is LGHDT, CDR2 YNNKEL (reference sequence). The CDR3 loop reads CASARSAYNSPLHF. The CDR3 DNA reads TGTGCCAGCGCAAGGAGCGCCTATAATTCACCCCTCCACTTT.

The chain is built from TRBV4-1 and TRBJ1-2, with 10 bases matching TRBD1. Looked up from germline, CDR1 is MGHRA and CDR2 is YSYEKL. The CDR3 runs to 16 residues. With V trimmed by 5 bases and J by 4 bases, 10 bases remained unmatched. The CDR3 region has the DNA TGCGCCAGCAGCGAAGCGGGACAGGGGTTCGTCTATGGCTACACCTTC. Protein product: CASSEAGQGFVYGYTF.

Details on this clone: Other DNA sequences in this sample translate to the same CDR3. The CDR3 sequence is CASSEPDTQYF. In DNA form, the CDR3 reads TGTGCCAGCAGCGAACCAGATACGCAGTATTTT. The chain couples TRBV2 to TRBJ2-3; D ambiguous. Germline CDR1 and CDR2: SNHLY and FYNNEI. V lost 6 bases and J lost 4, with 5 bases in between. The CDR3 sequence is 11 residues long. Based on the CDR3 plus reference TRBV2 and TRBJ2-3, the full variable domain is EPEVTQTPSHQVTQMGQEVILRCVPISNHLYFYWYRQILGQKVEFLVSFYNNEISEKSEIFDDQFSVERPDGSNFTLKIRSTKLEDSAMYFCASSEPDTQYFGPGTRLTVL.

The chain has TRBV29-1 and TRBJ2-3; weak D call: TRBD2 (5 bases). The germline V gene has CDR1 SQVTM and CDR2 ANQGSEA. The CDR3 is 16 amino acids. With 3 bases removed from V and 2 bases from J, the gap between germline ends came to 18 bases. The CDR3 region is CSVDFGPGFDTDTQYF. The CDR3 coding sequence is TGCAGCGTTGATTTCGGCCCGGGGTTTGACACAGATACGCAGTATTTT.